This is a list of T cell receptor beta chains from one sample in a study of cytomegalovirus exposure and HLA in healthy donors. The method was immunoSEQ multiplex PCR; TCRdb's version includes in-frame clones alone and lacks a portion of them. Here the sample spans about 170,000 clones, around 80% being singletons. Sequencing input: PBMCs. These receptors were obtained from a woman aged 50 to 65 in good health and CMV-seropositive. The CDR3 runs from the conserved cysteine through the conserved F or W.

cdr3_aa,v_call
CATSRGGREETQYF,TRBV15
CASSGTGALGHEQYF,TRBV7-9
CASSYAGHNQPQHF,TRBV7-2
CASSLAGLSYNEQFF,TRBV5-1
CASSFSGVSQQYF,TRBV5-4
CASSLGKKREETQYF,TRBV7-3
CASSWGVDSNQPQHF,TRBV6-5
CASSQDHGSDSPLHF,TRBV4-3
CASSGRRAQTGETQYF,TRBV6-1
CAILAGGTDTQYF,TRBV10-3
CASSYSGLGVKNIQYF,TRBV6-5
CASGVLEVGSYEQYF,TRBV5-1
CASSPGTANSGNTIYF,TRBV7-8
CASSIPGGTPGYEQYF,TRBV19
CATGTRNTEAFF,TRBV19
CSSSLQGTYEQYF,TRBV7-9
CASRPRGEGQPQHF,TRBV19
CASPLKREEQFF,TRBV9
CASSSWTGGFEKLFF,TRBV11-2
CSVEIGGANEQFF,TRBV29-1
CASSKATGQDSYEQYF,TRBV5-1
CASSLGMTRRYQPQHF,TRBV7-2
CASSAGTEAFF,TRBV19
CASSDSGSGTTDTQYF,TRBV6-4
CAISDPISGGDLRQYF,TRBV10-3
CASSRVLRLEQFF,TRBV6-5
CASSKGMVEDLKGQPQHF,TRBV21-1
CASSLYSVGGSYEQYF,TRBV27
CASSLSNYGYTF,TRBV28
CASSQDILAGGYEQYF,TRBV4-3
CASSPRTLDGYTF,TRBV28
CASSLDRSNEQFF,TRBV11-2
CASSLSGGRGTEAFF,TRBV5-1
CASSLISRGAGELFF,TRBV5-8
CASGLYQGMNTEAFF,TRBV12-5
CASSLSLGGGRTGELFF,TRBV5-1
CASSLISGSTDTQYF,TRBV27
CASSSIGGDGYTF,TRBV9
CASNQGLSNTEAFF,TRBV9
CASSSGGHNEQFF,TRBV7-2
CASSEYSDRVREKLFF,TRBV25-1
CASSEYRGGTGELFF,TRBV25-1
CASSLGAPSGTTDTQYF,TRBV7-7
CASNGRTEAFF,TRBV28